This TCR beta chain comes out of a study of Ad26.COV2.S vaccination and SARS-CoV-2 variants. General study points: Vaccine recipients and placebo recipients showed similar non-spike TCR breadth.

Assay: immunoSEQ multiplex PCR; the TCRdb copy retains only in-frame clones and omits some. The sample includes approximately 410,000 clones, 70% to 90% of them seen just once. Worth noting for this clone: What it recognizes is unknown.

Specified treatment: 15 to 20 received Ad26.COV2.S at low or high dose, single or two shots; 5 received placebo; per-sample allocation not given. Samples were taken on day 63 after the first vaccine or placebo injection. This CDR3 comprises 14 residues. From germline, CDR1 is ENHRY and CDR2 SYGVKD. V gave up 8 bases and J gave up 0 bases, with 14 bases separating them. The receptor comes from a person between 18 and 60 years old who received the Ad26.COV2.S COVID-19 vaccine or a placebo. This material consisted of peripheral blood, taken in a trial of Ad26.COV2.S vaccine versus placebo. This chain connects TRBV10-3 to TRBJ2-7; D tentatively fits TRBD1 or TRBD2 (5 bases each). The CDR3 sequence: CAIAGTENSYEQYF. DNA of the CDR3: TGTGCCATCGCTGGGACCGAAAACTCCTACGAGCAGTACTTC.